The rows below give T cell receptor beta chains drawn from one sample of a study of blood T cell repertoires in COVID-19. Sequencing was performed with immunoSEQ multiplex PCR; in TCRdb, only in-frame clones are kept and a portion is missing. The data hold about 490,000 clones, with roughly 85% observed a single time. Specimen: peripheral blood. The receptors stem from a human donor in a cohort sampled during active COVID-19. Both conserved end residues are part of each CDR3. The order of the fields is J gene, V gene, CDR3 protein.

>TRBJ1-1|TRBV30
CAWSAGGTEAFF
>TRBJ2-2|TRBV19
CASRRGRGTWELFF
>TRBJ2-7|TRBV5-5
CASSLGQNPSYEQYF
>TRBJ2-7|TRBV19
CASSISGGGAEQYF
>TRBJ1-4|TRBV19
CASSVPGTGKEKLFF
>TRBJ2-4|TRBV28
CASTLRQGTNIQYF
>TRBJ1-6|TRBV6-6
CASAGSYNSPLHF
>TRBJ1-1|TRBV28
CASSPEDRSNTEAFF
>TRBJ1-5|TRBV30
CAWRSSQHQPQHF
>TRBJ2-2|TRBV5-4
CASSFTTGLTGELFF
>TRBJ2-5|TRBV11-2
CASSLVTGGETQYF
>TRBJ1-2|TRBV28
CASSLGPTNYGYTF
>TRBJ1-1|TRBV18
CASSPVTGGATEAFF
>TRBJ2-1|TRBV5-5
CASSSYNEQFF
>TRBJ1-5|TRBV6-6
CASSASGTGGQPQHF
>TRBJ1-6|TRBV7-8
CASRKGQQGNSPLHF
>TRBJ1-2|TRBV28
CASCPGAGSYGYTF
>TRBJ1-1|TRBV7-2
CASSVTGSNTEAFF
>TRBJ2-1|TRBV11-2
CASSALAPNEQFF
>TRBJ2-1|TRBV7-8
CASSRLRNEQFF
>TRBJ2-6|TRBV9
CASSLSPTASGANVLTF
>TRBJ2-5|TRBV11-1
CADKETQYF
>TRBJ2-1|TRBV19
CATLAGEQFF
>TRBJ1-2|TRBV30
CAWSVTGGYGYTF
>TRBJ1-4|TRBV3-1/TRBV3-2
CASSQGGQSNEKLFF
>TRBJ1-5|TRBV5-6
CASSSRQGAGNQPQHF
>TRBJ1-2|TRBV5-6
CASSSPGTGVLYGYTF
>TRBJ2-3|TRBV15
CATSRRQRTSTDTQYF
>TRBJ1-1|TRBV6-4
CATRATGTNTEAFF
>TRBJ2-7|TRBV29-1
CSVALLAGDSYEQYF
>TRBJ1-4|TRBV18
CASSPQSTTNEKLFF
>TRBJ1-2|TRBV27
CASRPDRYYGYTF
>TRBJ1-2|TRBV15
CATGTGDGYTF
>TRBJ1-6|TRBV28
CASRSLNNSPLHF
>TRBJ2-1|TRBV27
CASRKGGSGEQFF
>TRBJ2-1|TRBV12-3/TRBV12-4
CASSPEDEQFF
>TRBJ2-7|TRBV7-2
CASSLRLGYGYEQYF
>TRBJ2-4|TRBV3-1/TRBV3-2
CASSHEARNIQYF
>TRBJ2-2|TRBV9
CASSVGSPNTGELFF
>TRBJ1-1|TRBV10-1
CASSVTGAAEAFF
>TRBJ2-3|TRBV3-1/TRBV3-2
CASSPSTDTQYF
>TRBJ2-7|TRBV7-2
CASSYLRGHEQYF
>TRBJ1-2|TRBV6-6
CASSAGTGQYGYTF
>TRBJ2-3|TRBV2
CASSEGAFFGDTQYF
>TRBJ1-4|TRBV5-1
CASSLVGGVDEKLFF
>TRBJ1-4|TRBV29-1
CGGGAGLNEKLFF
>TRBJ2-2|TRBV28
CASSPTGTGGNGELFF
>TRBJ2-1|TRBV5-1
CASSAAGTGFNEQFF
>TRBJ2-1|TRBV6-1
CASSEQRSSYNEQFF
>TRBJ1-1|TRBV9
CASSPTGANTEAFF
>TRBJ1-1|TRBV29-1
CSALSDTGTEAFF